This T cell receptor (beta chain) comes out of a study of T-cell memory formation after mild COVID-19. Study information: TCR clusters were mostly confined to one donor each.

The sample holds a few counts of this clonotype. What it recognizes is unknown. Germline lookup yields CDR1 SEHNR and CDR2 FQNEAQ (reference sequence). This CDR3 comprises 17 residues. The junction had 14 bases not matched to a gene; V was cut back by 5 bases and J by 6 bases. Points from the study as a whole: CD4+ bias marked clones expanding day 15 to 37, unlike balanced contracting clones. The pre-infection memory compartment contained some responding clones, suggesting cross-reactive memory joined.

TCRdb re-analysed the 5' RACE reads in MiXCR, keeping a single row per CDR3 protein. The sample records roughly 68,000 distinct CDR3 sequences, approximately 15% being singletons. Sequencing was carried out using PBMCs or a T cell subset sorted from them (not recorded which). The chain uses TRBV7-9 and TRBJ2-7; the match to TRBD2 covers 12 bases. The TCR comes from an adult woman who had mild COVID-19 (a few samples of this study predate the infection). Cell type and time point are not known. CDR3 amino acids: CASSPRLAGEMAREQYF. The CDR3 DNA reads TGTGCCAGCAGCCCTAGACTAGCGGGAGAAATGGCGCGCGAGCAGTACTTC.